This T cell receptor beta chain was recovered during a study of shared clonotypes between healthy human individuals. Study-wide results and limits: Relative to clonotypes present in all four donors, those not shared had lower generation probabilities.

The germline V gene encodes CDR1 SGHRS and CDR2 YFSETQ. V dropped 1 base and J dropped 6; count of bases not matched to a gene: 3. The CDR3 is made up of 14 amino acids. Donors were healthy HIV-negative adults without recently reported acute infections or vaccinations. This clone was recorded only once. No antigen is known for it. Method: immunoSEQ multiplex PCR; TCRdb's copy keeps in-frame clones and lacks some. The sample lists hundreds of thousands of clones; around two thirds were seen once. The sequence was obtained from a woman in her twenties or thirties in good health. V and J are TRBV5-1 and TRBJ1-4; 7 bases are shared with TRBD1. Material: memory CD4+ T cells sorted from blood. Subset: CD45RA-negative fraction. CDR3 amino acids: CASSLQGVHEKLFF. The CDR3 DNA follows: TGCGCCAGCAGCTTGCAGGGGGTGCATGAAAAACTGTTTTTT.